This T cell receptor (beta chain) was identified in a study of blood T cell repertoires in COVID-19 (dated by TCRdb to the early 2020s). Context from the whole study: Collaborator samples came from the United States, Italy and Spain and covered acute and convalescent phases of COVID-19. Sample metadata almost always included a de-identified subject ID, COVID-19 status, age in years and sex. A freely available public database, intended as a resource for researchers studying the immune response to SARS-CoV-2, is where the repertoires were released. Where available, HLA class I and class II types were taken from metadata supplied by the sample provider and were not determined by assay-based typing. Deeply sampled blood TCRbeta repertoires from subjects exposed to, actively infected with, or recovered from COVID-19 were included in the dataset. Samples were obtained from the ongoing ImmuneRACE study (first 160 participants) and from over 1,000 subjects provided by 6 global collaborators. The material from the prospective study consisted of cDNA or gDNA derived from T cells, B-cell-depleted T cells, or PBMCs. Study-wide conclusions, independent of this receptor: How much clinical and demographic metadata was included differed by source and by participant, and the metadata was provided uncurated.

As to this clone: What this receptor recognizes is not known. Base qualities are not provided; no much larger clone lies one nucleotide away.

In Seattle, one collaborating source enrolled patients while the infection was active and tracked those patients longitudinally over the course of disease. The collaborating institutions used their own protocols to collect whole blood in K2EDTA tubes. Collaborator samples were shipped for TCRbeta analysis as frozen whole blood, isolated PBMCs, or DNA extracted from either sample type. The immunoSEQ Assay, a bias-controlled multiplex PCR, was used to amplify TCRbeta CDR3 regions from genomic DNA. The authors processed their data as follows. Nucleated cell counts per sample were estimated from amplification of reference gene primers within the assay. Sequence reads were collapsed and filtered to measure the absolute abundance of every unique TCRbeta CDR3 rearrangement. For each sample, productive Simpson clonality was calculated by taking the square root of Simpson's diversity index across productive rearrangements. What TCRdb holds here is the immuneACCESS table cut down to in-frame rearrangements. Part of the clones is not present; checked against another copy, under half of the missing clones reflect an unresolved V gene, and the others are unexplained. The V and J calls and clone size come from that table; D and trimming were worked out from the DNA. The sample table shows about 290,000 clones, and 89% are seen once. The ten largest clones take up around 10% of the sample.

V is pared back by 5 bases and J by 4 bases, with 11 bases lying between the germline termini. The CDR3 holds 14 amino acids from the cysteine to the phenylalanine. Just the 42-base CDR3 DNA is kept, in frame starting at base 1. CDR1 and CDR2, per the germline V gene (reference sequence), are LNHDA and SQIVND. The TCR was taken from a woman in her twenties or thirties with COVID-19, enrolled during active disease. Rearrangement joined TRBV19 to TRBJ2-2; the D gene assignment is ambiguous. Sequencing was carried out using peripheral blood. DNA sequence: TGTGCCAGTAGTTGGAGTCTTCGCACCGGGGAGCTGTTTTTT. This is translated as CASSWSLRTGELFF.